Shown below are 8 T cell receptor beta chains from a single sample sequenced in a study of blood T cell repertoires in COVID-19 (dated by TCRdb to about 2020). The library was prepared using the immunoSEQ multiplex PCR assay. Held by TCRdb, this immuneACCESS table contains in-frame sequences only and omits some clones. Under half of the omission traces to an unresolved V gene where checked; the cause of the rest is unknown. This sample comprises roughly 70,000 clones, 75% to 85% of them detected only once. The leading ten clones occupy 18% of the sample. The specimen sequenced was peripheral blood. Receptors were obtained from a man in his 70s who had recovered from COVID-19.

The V gene is TRBV18, the J gene TRBJ2-3; 9 bases map to TRBD1. CDR3 size: 16 residues. The trim removed 4 bases at V and 3 bases at J, leaving 8 bases unmatched. Germline CDR1 is KGHSH and CDR2 is LQKENI. In DNA form, the CDR3 reads TGTGCCAGCTCACTCCAACAGGGGGCATATACAGATACGCAGTATTTT. Translating it yields CASSLQQGAYTDTQYF. Based on the CDR3 plus reference TRBV18 and TRBJ2-3, the full variable domain is NAGVMQNPRHLVRRRGQEARLRCSPMKGHSHVYWYRQLPEEGLKFMVYLQKENIIDESGMPKERFSAEFPKEGPSILRIQQVVRGDSAAYFCASSLQQGAYTDTQYFGPGTRLTVL.

The rearrangement uses TRBV30 and TRBJ1-1, with D hard to call. V was cut by 8 bases and J by 0 bases, with 13 bases left in between. The CDR3 runs 13 residues. Germline values: CDR1 GTSNPN, CDR2 SVGIG (reference sequence). The CDR3 sequence: CAQTRGMNTEAFF. Written as DNA, the CDR3 is TGTGCCCAGACTCGGGGAATGAACACTGAAGCTTTCTTT.

J is TRBJ2-3 and V is TRBV5-4; 9 positions match TRBD2. With 1 base clipped from V and 2 bases from J, the junction kept 8 bases outside the gene matches. CDR1 is SGHNT, CDR2 YYREEE, per germline (reference sequence). There are 17 residues in the CDR3. The chain's CDR3 is CASSLLVAGDHTDTQYF. DNA of the CDR3: TGTGCCAGCAGCTTGTTAGTAGCGGGAGACCACACAGATACGCAGTATTTT.

In nucleotides, the CDR3 is TGTGCCAGCAGCCAAGTGGAGAGTTACGAGCAGTACTTC. It codes for CASSQVESYEQYF. This rearrangement joins TRBV4-2 to TRBJ2-7; D unclear. Trimming took 1 base from V and 4 from J, leaving 8 bases between them. CDR1 and CDR2 (germline): LGHNA, YNFKEQ. This CDR3 comprises 13 residues.

This sequence joins TRBV2 and TRBJ2-3; 9 bases map to TRBD2. The ends lost 7 bases at V and 2 bases at J; junction bases unmatched: 1. Germline loops: CDR1 SNHLY, CDR2 FYNNEI. CDR3 size: 13 residues. This chain's CDR3 is CASTSGTTDTQYF. CDR3 DNA: TGTGCCAGCACTAGCGGGACCACAGATACGCAGTATTTT.

The chain is built from TRBV19 and TRBJ2-1; 14 bases fit TRBD2. Losses at the gene ends were 6 bases for V and 0 bases for J; bases not matched to a gene: 13. Per germline, CDR1 LNHDA and CDR2 SQIVND (reference sequence). The CDR3 contains 20 residues. CDR3 sequence: CASSRTGRGLAGGSYNEQFF. CDR3 in DNA: TGTGCCAGTAGCCGGACAGGGCGAGGACTAGCGGGGGGCTCCTACAATGAGCAGTTCTTC.

This clone showed up just a few times. This chain links TRBV5-4 with TRBJ2-5; 12 nucleotides align to TRBD2. J was trimmed by 5 bases and V by 3 bases; bases with no gene match: 5. The CDR3 is 15 amino acids. Germline V CDR1 and CDR2: SGHNT, YYREEE (reference sequence). CDR3 in amino acids: CASSSSGGAWETQYF. CDR3 in DNA: TGTGCCAGCAGCTCTAGCGGGGGGGCCTGGGAGACCCAGTACTTC.

V gene TRBV18 combines with J gene TRBJ2-5; 7 bases map to TRBD1. The junction had 5 bases not matched to a gene; V was cut back by 7 bases and J by 3 bases. The germline CDR1 and CDR2 sequences are KGHSH and LQKENI. CDR3 length: 13 residues. The CDR3 region has the DNA TGTGCCAGCTGGGGGACAGCCGAAGAGACCCAGTACTTC. It codes for CASWGTAEETQYF.